Listed below are T cell receptor beta chains from one sample, sequenced in a study of response to subunit inactivated influenza vaccine. One entry per CDR3 protein results from TCRdb running MiXCR on the RT-PCR reads. The sample shows 750,000 to 850,000 distinct CDR3 sequences, around 18% of them seen only once. The sample consisted of PBMCs from blood, taken 4 to 6 days after vaccination. These receptors came from a middle-aged man who received an inactivated influenza vaccine. Each CDR3 is given with its conserved first and last residue. The order of the fields is J gene, V gene, clone size, D gene, CDR3 protein, CDR3 DNA. D genes are given only for firm matches. Size values are once, few and many counts, or a class for expanded clones, and some rows have none.

J: TRBJ2-5
V: TRBV10-3
size: few
D: .
CDR3: CAISESSWVQETQYF
DNA: TGTGCCATCAGTGAGTCGAGCTGGGTTCAAGAGACCCAGTACTTC

J: TRBJ2-1
V: TRBV5-4
size: .
D: .
CDR3: CASSLWVDGRSNEQFF
DNA: TGTGCCAGCAGCTTGTGGGTGGATGGCAGGAGCAATGAGCAGTTCTTC

J: TRBJ1-1
V: TRBV20-1
size: few
D: .
CDR3: CSAPKLMNTEAFF
DNA: TGCAGTGCCCCGAAGCTCATGAACACTGAAGCTTTCTTT

J: TRBJ2-1
V: TRBV10-3
size: .
D: TRBD2
CDR3: CAIKREGPGEQFF
DNA: TGTGCCATCAAGAGGGAGGGCCCGGGTGAGCAGTTCTTC

J: TRBJ2-6
V: TRBV4-3
size: once
D: TRBD1
CDR3: CASSQDLNRGLSGANVLTF
DNA: TGCGCCAGCAGCCAAGATCTAAACAGGGGGCTCTCTGGGGCCAACGTCCTGACTTTC

J: TRBJ2-7
V: TRBV7-9
size: .
D: TRBD2
CDR3: CASSQGLAANEQYF
DNA: TGTGCCAGCAGCCAAGGGCTAGCGGCCAACGAGCAGTACTTC

J: TRBJ1-1
V: TRBV6-1
size: few
D: TRBD1
CDR3: CATVPGQGQGNTEAFF
DNA: TGTGCCACAGTCCCGGGACAGGGACAGGGGAACACTGAAGCTTTCTTT

J: TRBJ2-7
V: TRBV28
size: .
D: TRBD2
CDR3: CASSPGLAGSMRRGEQYF
DNA: TGTGCCAGCAGCCCAGGACTAGCGGGGTCCATGAGGAGGGGGGAGCAGTACTTC

J: TRBJ2-5
V: TRBV7-8
size: many
D: .
CDR3: CASSLFLAEKETQYF
DNA: TGTGCCAGCAGCTTATTTTTGGCAGAAAAAGAGACCCAGTACTTC

J: TRBJ2-5
V: TRBV28
size: .
D: TRBD1
CDR3: CASNTGARETQYF
DNA: TGTGCCAGCAACACAGGGGCCCGGGAGACCCAGTACTTC

J: TRBJ1-5
V: TRBV12-3/TRBV12-4
size: many
D: .
CDR3: CASSLGNNQPQHF
DNA: TGTGCCAGCAGTTTAGGGAACAATCAGCCCCAGCATTTT

J: TRBJ2-7
V: TRBV5-1
size: .
D: TRBD1
CDR3: CASSQDRETYEQYF
DNA: TGCGCCAGCAGCCAAGACAGGGAAACCTACGAGCAGTACTTC

J: TRBJ1-1
V: TRBV5-1
size: .
D: .
CDR3: CASSLDRALTEAFF
DNA: TGCGCCAGCAGCTTGGACAGGGCCCTGACTGAAGCTTTCTTT

J: TRBJ2-1
V: TRBV4-3
size: few
D: TRBD2
CDR3: CASSQDTSGGYNEQFF
DNA: TGCGCCAGCAGCCAAGATACTAGCGGGGGTTACAATGAGCAGTTCTTC

J: TRBJ2-1
V: TRBV2
size: .
D: TRBD1
CDR3: CASSEGQGGYNEQFF
DNA: TGTGCCAGCAGTGAGGGACAGGGTGGCTACAATGAGCAGTTCTTC

J: TRBJ2-1
V: TRBV25-1
size: few
D: .
CDR3: CASSEVGISYNEQFF
DNA: TGTGCCAGCAGTGAGGTAGGGATTTCCTACAATGAGCAGTTCTTC

J: TRBJ2-5
V: TRBV4-2
size: few
D: TRBD2
CDR3: CASSPNAGGPGETQYF
DNA: TGTGCCAGCAGCCCAAACGCGGGGGGCCCGGGGGAGACCCAGTACTTC

J: TRBJ1-4
V: TRBV12-3/TRBV12-4
size: .
D: TRBD1
CDR3: CASSFPGQGEKLFF
DNA: TGTGCCAGCAGTTTTCCGGGACAGGGGGAAAAACTGTTTTTT

J: TRBJ1-5
V: TRBV12-3/TRBV12-4
size: many
D: .
CDR3: CASSTQGSRNQPQHF
DNA: TGTGCCAGCAGTACCCAGGGTTCGCGCAATCAGCCCCAGCATTTT

J: TRBJ1-2
V: TRBV7-2
size: few
D: TRBD1
CDR3: CASSLNYGTVFYGYTF
DNA: TGTGCCAGCAGCTTGAACTACGGGACAGTATTCTATGGCTACACCTTC

J: TRBJ2-6
V: TRBV6-1
size: .
D: .
CDR3: CASSRLGLEMSGANVLTF
DNA: TGTGCCAGCAGTAGGCTGGGTTTGGAGATGTCCGGGGCCAACGTCCTGACTTTC

J: TRBJ2-1
V: TRBV20-1
size: .
D: .
CDR3: CSAATIGEQFF
DNA: TGCAGTGCCGCGACGATCGGGGAGCAGTTCTTC

J: TRBJ2-5
V: TRBV3-1
size: .
D: .
CDR3: CASSPTSSRETQYF
DNA: TGTGCCAGCAGCCCCACGTCTAGCAGGGAGACCCAGTACTTC

J: TRBJ2-7
V: TRBV4-1
size: few
D: .
CDR3: CASSQHGPYEQYF
DNA: TGCGCCAGCAGCCAACACGGACCCTACGAGCAGTACTTC

J: TRBJ2-1
V: TRBV5-1
size: few
D: .
CDR3: CASSGAPASYNEQFF
DNA: TGCGCCAGCAGCGGGGCCCCGGCCTCCTACAATGAGCAGTTCTTC

J: TRBJ2-1
V: TRBV24-1
size: .
D: .
CDR3: CATSDWGRGGTYNEQFF
DNA: TGTGCCACCAGTGATTGGGGACGGGGCGGAACCTACAATGAGCAGTTCTTC

J: TRBJ2-7
V: TRBV11-2
size: once
D: .
CDR3: CAGTSTANEQYF
DNA: TGTGCCGGCACCTCGACTGCAAACGAGCAGTACTTC

J: TRBJ2-7
V: TRBV20-1
size: .
D: TRBD2
CDR3: CSARDPGTSGSYEQYF
DNA: TGCAGTGCTAGAGATCCAGGGACTAGCGGATCCTACGAGCAGTACTTC

J: TRBJ1-5
V: TRBV20-1
size: few
D: TRBD1
CDR3: CSARASDRGLQPQHF
DNA: TGCAGTGCTAGAGCCTCAGACAGGGGGCTTCAGCCCCAGCATTTT

J: TRBJ1-2
V: TRBV7-9
size: .
D: TRBD1
CDR3: CASSSGQGVDGYTF
DNA: TGTGCCAGCAGCTCGGGACAGGGGGTGGATGGCTACACCTTC

J: TRBJ2-7
V: TRBV20-1
size: .
D: TRBD1
CDR3: CSASRGQAHYEQYF
DNA: TGCAGTGCCAGCCGAGGACAGGCTCACTACGAGCAGTACTTC

J: TRBJ2-1
V: TRBV6-4
size: few
D: TRBD2
CDR3: CASSDSIDGRPNNEQFF
DNA: TGTGCCAGCAGTGACTCGATTGACGGGAGGCCCAACAATGAGCAGTTCTTC

J: TRBJ2-2
V: TRBV10-3
size: few
D: .
CDR3: CAISEGEPSHTGELFF
DNA: TGTGCCATCAGTGAAGGGGAACCCTCCCACACCGGGGAGCTGTTTTTT

J: TRBJ2-5
V: TRBV9
size: many
D: .
CDR3: CASSVRQEGTQYF
DNA: TGTGCCAGCAGCGTACGCCAGGAGGGGACCCAGTACTTC

J: TRBJ1-5
V: TRBV18
size: .
D: .
CDR3: CASSPRGDSNQPQHF
DNA: TGTGCCAGCTCACCACGTGGGGACAGCAATCAGCCCCAGCATTTT

J: TRBJ1-6
V: TRBV20-1
size: .
D: .
CDR3: CSAPPSWENSPLHF
DNA: TGCAGTGCTCCTCCTAGTTGGGAAAATTCACCCCTCCACTTT

J: TRBJ2-5
V: TRBV11-1
size: few
D: TRBD2
CDR3: CASSLRTSGRGETQYF
DNA: TGTGCCAGCAGCTTACGGACTAGCGGGAGGGGAGAGACCCAGTACTTC

J: TRBJ2-1
V: TRBV3-1
size: .
D: .
CDR3: CASSQDLRENEQFF
DNA: TGTGCCAGCAGCCAAGATCTTAGGGAGAATGAGCAGTTCTTC

J: TRBJ2-3
V: TRBV4-1
size: .
D: .
CDR3: CASSQVIGTDTQYF
DNA: TGCGCCAGCAGCCAAGTTATTGGCACAGATACGCAGTATTTT

J: TRBJ1-4
V: TRBV29-1
size: .
D: TRBD1
CDR3: CSVRDRGEKLFF
DNA: TGCAGCGTTCGGGACAGGGGCGAAAAACTGTTTTTT

J: TRBJ1-3
V: TRBV7-2
size: .
D: .
CDR3: CASSLVGSRSGNTIYF
DNA: TGTGCCAGCAGCTTAGTCGGCAGCCGCTCTGGAAACACCATATATTTT

J: TRBJ2-5
V: TRBV9
size: .
D: TRBD2
CDR3: CASSVLSGRGQETQYF
DNA: TGTGCCAGCAGCGTACTGAGCGGGAGAGGTCAAGAGACCCAGTACTTC

J: TRBJ2-3
V: TRBV4-3
size: few
D: TRBD1
CDR3: CASSQTWDRVGTDTQYF
DNA: TGCGCCAGCAGCCAAACCTGGGACAGGGTAGGAACAGATACGCAGTATTTT

J: TRBJ2-5
V: TRBV20-1
size: few
D: .
CDR3: CSAPTRDRGVGQYF
DNA: TGCAGTGCTCCGACCCGGGACCGCGGGGTAGGCCAGTACTTC

J: TRBJ1-6
V: TRBV4-1
size: few
D: TRBD1
CDR3: CASSQVAGGRPLHF
DNA: TGCGCCAGCAGCCAAGTAGCAGGGGGCAGACCCCTCCACTTT

J: TRBJ1-4
V: TRBV7-9
size: many
D: TRBD1
CDR3: CASSWTGTNEKLFF
DNA: TGTGCCAGCAGCTGGACAGGAACTAATGAAAAACTGTTTTTT

J: TRBJ2-7
V: TRBV10-3
size: many
D: .
CDR3: CAIRNTYEQYF
DNA: TGTGCCATCAGAAACACCTACGAGCAGTACTTC

J: TRBJ2-6
V: TRBV20-1
size: few
D: TRBD2
CDR3: CSAGTSGSRVSGANVLTF
DNA: TGCAGTGCGGGGACTAGCGGGAGTCGCGTATCTGGGGCCAACGTCCTGACTTTC

J: TRBJ2-1
V: TRBV7-9
size: few
D: .
CDR3: CASSLSRPNEGEQFF
DNA: TGTGCCAGCAGCTTATCTCGGCCCAACGAGGGTGAGCAGTTCTTC

J: TRBJ2-1
V: TRBV11-2
size: many
D: TRBD2
CDR3: CASSLGLAGFNEQFF
DNA: TGTGCCAGCAGCCTCGGACTAGCGGGGTTTAATGAGCAGTTCTTC

J: TRBJ1-6
V: TRBV2
size: .
D: .
CDR3: CAKQDGPGDSPLHF
DNA: TGTGCCAAACAGGACGGACCCGGAGATTCACCCCTCCACTTT

J: TRBJ1-4
V: TRBV20-1
size: few
D: .
CDR3: CLGRSDEKLFF
DNA: TGTTTGGGCAGGAGCGATGAAAAACTGTTTTTT

J: TRBJ2-1
V: TRBV20-1
size: .
D: TRBD2
CDR3: CSARNGGRAWDEQFF
DNA: TGCAGTGCTAGAAATGGCGGGAGGGCCTGGGATGAGCAGTTCTTC

J: TRBJ1-3
V: TRBV11-1
size: .
D: TRBD1
CDR3: CASSLLLGQGRSGNTIYF
DNA: TGTGCCAGCAGCTTACTCCTGGGACAGGGCAGGTCTGGAAACACCATATATTTT

J: TRBJ2-6
V: TRBV20-1
size: .
D: .
CDR3: CSARWSGANVLTF
DNA: TGCAGTGCTAGATGGTCTGGGGCCAACGTCCTGACTTTC

J: TRBJ2-1
V: TRBV14
size: few
D: TRBD2
CDR3: CASRHWVGLAGGTDEQFF
DNA: TGTGCCAGCAGACACTGGGTCGGGCTAGCGGGAGGAACAGATGAGCAGTTCTTC

J: TRBJ1-3
V: TRBV10-3
size: .
D: .
CDR3: CAISEPRVLGSSGNTIYF
DNA: TGTGCCATCAGTGAGCCGCGAGTTTTGGGGAGCTCTGGAAACACCATATATTTT

J: TRBJ1-1
V: TRBV4-3
size: many
D: TRBD1
CDR3: CASSQETGNAEAFF
DNA: TGCGCCAGCAGCCAAGAGACAGGGAACGCTGAAGCTTTCTTT

J: TRBJ2-1
V: TRBV4-3
size: few
D: .
CDR3: CASSQSGRGSSSYNEQFF
DNA: TGCGCCAGCAGCCAGTCGGGAAGGGGGTCGAGCTCCTACAATGAGCAGTTCTTC

J: TRBJ2-1
V: TRBV7-9
size: few
D: TRBD2
CDR3: CASSPPEREVYLFF
DNA: TGTGCCAGCAGCCCCCCTGAGCGGGAGGTTTATCTGTTCTTC